This T cell receptor beta chain was recorded in a study of vaccination effects on CD4 cells after COVID-19. This CDR3 is built from 15 residues. V was clipped by 2 bases and J by 8 bases; unmatched bases: 8. The V gene's germline CDR1 is MDHEN and CDR2 SYDVKM. The protocol was immunoSEQ multiplex PCR, while the TCRdb copy is restricted to in-frame clones and leaves out a portion. The data contain about 81,000 clones, over 70% of them singletons. With the ViraFEST assay, the study expanded antigen-specific CD4+ T cells using viral peptide pools, then sequenced them. Cells that had been cultured for nine to eleven days were the source of isolated CD4+ T cells. Vaccine administered to participants consisted of two doses of either BNT162b2 or mRNA-1273. This clone was detected only a few times. Its antigen is unidentified.

This receptor was obtained from a human donor who received a COVID-19 vaccine. The sequencing used CD4+ T cells from PBMCs cultured with HCoV-OC43 spike peptides, collected after COVID-19 vaccination. Subset described: HCoV-OC43 spike overlapping peptide pool stimulation. V and J are TRBV28 and TRBJ2-4; 8 positions match TRBD1. The CDR3: CASSLERDRGYIQYF. The CDR3 region has the DNA TGTGCCAGCAGTTTAGAGAGAGACAGGGGTTACATTCAGTACTTC.